The clone carrying this TCR beta chain showed up many times. Researchers prepared the TCRbeta library using unique molecular identifiers, the study reports. TCRdb called the PCR reads again in MiXCR, with one record for every CDR3 protein. The sample consists of 200,000 to 250,000 distinct CDR3 sequences, 12% of them appearing once. These data belong to a study of T-cell reconstitution after alpha-beta-depleted transplantation in children. The CDR3 length is 14 residues. The germline CDR1 and CDR2 sequences are SGHVS and FQNEAQ. V dropped 4 bases and J dropped 2; count of bases not matched to a gene: 3.

The clonotype comes from a human donor who donated a stem cell graft to a child with acute lymphoblastic leukemia. This chain links TRBV7-8 with TRBJ1-2; 8 bases match TRBD1. The starting material was PBMCs from the stem cell graft donor, obtained from the stem cell graft. CDR3 loop: CASSSRQGNYGYTF. CDR3 coding DNA: TGTGCCAGCAGCTCCAGACAGGGGAACTATGGCTACACCTTC.